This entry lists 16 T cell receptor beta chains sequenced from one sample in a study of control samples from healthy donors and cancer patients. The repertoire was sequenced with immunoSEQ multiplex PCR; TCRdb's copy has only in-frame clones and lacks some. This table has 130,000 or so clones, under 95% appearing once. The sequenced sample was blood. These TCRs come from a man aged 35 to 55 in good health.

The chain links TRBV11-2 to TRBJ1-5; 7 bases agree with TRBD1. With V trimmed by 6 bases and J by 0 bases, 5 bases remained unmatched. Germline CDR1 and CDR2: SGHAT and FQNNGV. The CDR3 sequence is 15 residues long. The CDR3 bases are TGTGCCAGCAGTTTGGGACAGCATAGCAATCAGCCCCAGCATTTT. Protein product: CASSLGQHSNQPQHF.

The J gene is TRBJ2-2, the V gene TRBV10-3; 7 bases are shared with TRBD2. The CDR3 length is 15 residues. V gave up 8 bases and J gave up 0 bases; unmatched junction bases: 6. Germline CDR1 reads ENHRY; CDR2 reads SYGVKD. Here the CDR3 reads CAIGGVLTNTGELFF. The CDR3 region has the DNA TGTGCCATCGGGGGGGTCCTTACGAACACCGGGGAGCTGTTTTTT.

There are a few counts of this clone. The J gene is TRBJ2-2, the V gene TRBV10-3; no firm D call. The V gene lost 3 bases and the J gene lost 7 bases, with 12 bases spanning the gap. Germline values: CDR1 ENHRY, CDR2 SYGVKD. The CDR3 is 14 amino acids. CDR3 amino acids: CAISEPVIGGELFF. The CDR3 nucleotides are TGTGCCATCAGTGAACCGGTCATAGGCGGGGAGCTGTTTTTT.

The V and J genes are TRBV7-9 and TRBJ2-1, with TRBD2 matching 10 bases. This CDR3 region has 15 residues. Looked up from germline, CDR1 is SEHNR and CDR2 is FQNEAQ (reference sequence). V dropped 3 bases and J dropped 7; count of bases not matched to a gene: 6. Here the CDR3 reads CASSFPKTSGNEQFF. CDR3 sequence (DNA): TGTGCCAGCAGCTTCCCGAAGACTAGCGGGAATGAGCAGTTCTTC.

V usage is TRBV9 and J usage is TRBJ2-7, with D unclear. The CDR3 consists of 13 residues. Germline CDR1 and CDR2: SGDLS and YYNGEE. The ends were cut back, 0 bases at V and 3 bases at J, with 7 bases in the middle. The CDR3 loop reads CASSVGEDYEQYF. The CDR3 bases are TGTGCCAGCAGCGTAGGCGAAGACTACGAGCAGTACTTC. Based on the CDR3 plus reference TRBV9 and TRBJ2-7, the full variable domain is DSGVTQTPKHLITATGQRVTLRCSPRSGDLSVYWYQQSLDQGLQFLIQYYNGEERAKGNILERFSAQQFPDLHSELNLSSLELGDSALYFCASSVGEDYEQYFGPGTRLTVT.

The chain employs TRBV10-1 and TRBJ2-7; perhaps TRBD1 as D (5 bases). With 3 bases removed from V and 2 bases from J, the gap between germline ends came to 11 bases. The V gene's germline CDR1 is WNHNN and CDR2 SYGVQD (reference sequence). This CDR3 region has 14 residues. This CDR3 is CASSDSTGTYEQYF. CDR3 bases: TGCGCCAGCAGTGATAGTACAGGCACCTACGAGCAGTACTTC.

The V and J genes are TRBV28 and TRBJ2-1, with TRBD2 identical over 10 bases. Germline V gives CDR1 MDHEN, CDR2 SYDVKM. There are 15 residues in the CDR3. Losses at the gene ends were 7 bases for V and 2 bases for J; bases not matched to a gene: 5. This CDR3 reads CASTKLAGTYNEQFF. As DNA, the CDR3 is TGTGCCAGCACCAAACTAGCGGGGACCTACAATGAGCAGTTCTTC. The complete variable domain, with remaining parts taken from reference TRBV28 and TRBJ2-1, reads DVKVTQSSRYLVKRTGEKVFLECVQDMDHENMFWYRQDPGLGLRLIYFSYDVKMKEKGDIPEGYSVSREKKERFSLILESASTNQTSMYLCASTKLAGTYNEQFFGPGTRLTVL.

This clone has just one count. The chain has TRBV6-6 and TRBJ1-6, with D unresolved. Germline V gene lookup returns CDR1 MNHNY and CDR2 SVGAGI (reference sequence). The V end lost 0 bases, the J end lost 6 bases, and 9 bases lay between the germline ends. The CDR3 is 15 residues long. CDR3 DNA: TGTGCCAGCAGTTACTCGTCGGTCAGTAATTCACCCCTCCACTTT. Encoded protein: CASSYSSVSNSPLHF.

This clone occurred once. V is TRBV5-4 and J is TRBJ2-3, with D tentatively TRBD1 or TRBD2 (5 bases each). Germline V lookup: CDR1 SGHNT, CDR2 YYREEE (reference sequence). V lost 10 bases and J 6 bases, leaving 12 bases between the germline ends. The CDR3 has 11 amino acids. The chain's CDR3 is CALTEGDTQYF. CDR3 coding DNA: TGTGCCCTCACCGAGGGGGATACGCAGTATTTT.

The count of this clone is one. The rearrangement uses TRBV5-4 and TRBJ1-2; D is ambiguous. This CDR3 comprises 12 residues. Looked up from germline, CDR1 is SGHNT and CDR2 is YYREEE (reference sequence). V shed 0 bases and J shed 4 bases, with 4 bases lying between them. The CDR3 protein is CASSLGPYGYTF. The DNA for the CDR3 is TGTGCCAGCAGCTTGGGCCCCTATGGCTACACCTTC. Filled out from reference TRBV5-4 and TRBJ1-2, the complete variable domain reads ETGVTQSPTHLIKTRGQQVTLRCSSQSGHNTVSWYQQALGQGPQFIFQYYREEENGRGNFPPRFSGLQFPNYSSELNVNALELDDSALYLCASSLGPYGYTFGSGTRLTVV.

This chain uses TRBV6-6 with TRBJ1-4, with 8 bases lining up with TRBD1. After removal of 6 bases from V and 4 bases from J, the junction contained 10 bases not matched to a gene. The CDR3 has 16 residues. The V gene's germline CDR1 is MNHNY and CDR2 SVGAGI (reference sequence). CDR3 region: CASSKRSGQGNEKLFF. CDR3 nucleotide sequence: TGTGCCAGCAGCAAACGCTCCGGACAGGGTAATGAAAAACTGTTTTTT.

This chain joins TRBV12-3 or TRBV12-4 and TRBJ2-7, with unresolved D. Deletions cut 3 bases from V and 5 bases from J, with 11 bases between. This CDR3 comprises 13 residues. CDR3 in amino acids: CASSFAASDEQYF. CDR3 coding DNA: TGTGCCAGCAGTTTCGCGGCTTCCGACGAGCAGTACTTC.

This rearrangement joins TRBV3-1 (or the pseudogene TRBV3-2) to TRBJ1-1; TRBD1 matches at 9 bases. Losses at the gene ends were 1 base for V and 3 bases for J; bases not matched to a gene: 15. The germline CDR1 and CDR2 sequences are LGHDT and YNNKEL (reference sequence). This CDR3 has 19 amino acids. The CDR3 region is CASSQGYWRNRGRDTEAFF. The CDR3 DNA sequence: TGTGCCAGCAGCCAAGGGTATTGGAGGAACAGGGGGCGCGACACTGAAGCTTTCTTT.

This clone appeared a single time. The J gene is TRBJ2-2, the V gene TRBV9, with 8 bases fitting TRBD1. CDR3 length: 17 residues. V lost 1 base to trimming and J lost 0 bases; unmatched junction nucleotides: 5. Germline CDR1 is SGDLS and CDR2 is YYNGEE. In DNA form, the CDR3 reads TGTGCCAGCAGCGTACGGACAGGGAACGCGAACACCGGGGAGCTGTTTTTT. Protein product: CASSVRTGNANTGELFF.

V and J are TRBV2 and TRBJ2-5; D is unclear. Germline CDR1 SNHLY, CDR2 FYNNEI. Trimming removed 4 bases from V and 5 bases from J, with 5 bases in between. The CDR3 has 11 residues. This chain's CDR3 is CASSAYETQYF. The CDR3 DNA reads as TGTGCCAGCAGTGCGTACGAGACCCAGTACTTC.

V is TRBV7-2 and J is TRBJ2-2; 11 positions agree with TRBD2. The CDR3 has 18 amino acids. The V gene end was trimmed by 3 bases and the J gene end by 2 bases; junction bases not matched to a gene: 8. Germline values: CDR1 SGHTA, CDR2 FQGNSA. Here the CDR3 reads CASSFPSSGRANTGELFF. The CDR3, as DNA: TGTGCCAGCAGCTTTCCGAGTAGCGGGAGGGCCAACACCGGGGAGCTGTTTTTT.